This TCR beta chain was identified in a study of T-cell reconstitution after alpha-beta-depleted transplantation in children (dated by TCRdb to the mid-2010s). The study in broad terms: Using TCR repertoire profiling, the study quantitatively followed how T-cell immune reconstitution unfolded in children after TCRalphabeta/CD19-depleted allogeneic hematopoietic cell transplantation.

The sample's treatment or condition label is to be understood as: allogeneic hematopoietic cell transplantation with graft depleted of TCRalphabeta T cells and CD19 B cells. Transplant recipients were children who received TCRalphabeta/CD19-depleted allogeneic hematopoietic cell grafts. Turning to this clonotype: The target of this receptor is not known. No clone much larger than this one lies a single base away; base qualities are absent.

Receptor amplification or capture employed PCR. The run used an Illumina HiSeq 2500. Molecular barcoding was employed in the preparation of TCR libraries, with unique molecular identifiers being used to normalize TCRbeta repertoire quantification. TCRdb cleaned the public reads at Q25 with fastp, built clones with MiXCR and kept in-frame beta chains. Rows matching on CDR3 protein sequence are summarized as one entry with the most common DNA and genes. The sample table records about 420,000 distinct CDR3 sequences; around 15% of these occur just once. The ten largest clones represent over 25% of the sample. Via the germline V gene, CDR1 is SGHRS and CDR2 YFSETQ. The CDR3 contains 13 residues, cysteine and phenylalanine counted. Only CDR3 DNA is held: 39 bases, read in frame from base 1. V is clipped by 4 bases and J by 8 bases, and the sequence between their germline boundaries is 15 bases long. The investigation overall reported the following: The frequencies of hyperexpanded clones fell over the following months, and after one year, T-cell counts and TCRbeta diversity were mostly attributed to newly produced T cells. The high TCRbeta diversity at day 60 in some patients was ascribed to recipient T cells and intrathymic progenitors that had survived conditioning. The apparently early recovery of alphabetaT-cell counts about two months after transplant reportedly depended on only several hundred rapidly expanded clones that came from non-depleted graft cells.

The chain couples TRBV5-1 to TRBJ1-2; TRBD1 is possibly the D segment (5 matching bases). The specimen was PBMCs, mostly from graft donor cells, collected 360 days after TCRalphabeta/CD19-depleted stem cell transplant. The TCR originated in a boy under two years old who had a stem cell transplant for Wiskott-Aldrich syndrome, so the T cells may come from the graft donor. The nucleotides are TGCGCCAGCAGCCCGGGGCCAAGAAGGGGCTACACCTTC. This codes for CASSPGPRRGYTF.